The 26 T cell receptor beta chains given below trace back to one sample, sequenced in a study of shared T cell receptors in the human thymus. Profiled with immunoSEQ multiplex PCR; TCRdb holds only in-frame clones, not every one. The profile shows hundreds of thousands of clones, 80% to 90% of them singletons. The data also belong to a second study, concerning human thymus T cells.

The specimen was thymocytes. Receptor source: a boy in the first two years of life with a congenital heart defect.

There are a few counts of this clone. The chain uses TRBV27 and TRBJ1-6, with 8 bases fitting TRBD1. CDR3 length: 18 residues. Looked up from germline, CDR1 is MNHEY and CDR2 is SMNVEV (reference sequence). With V trimmed by 6 bases and J by 0 bases, 10 bases remained unmatched. CDR3 region: CASSRVQGARSYNSPLHF. The CDR3 DNA follows: TGTGCCAGCAGCCGGGTGCAGGGGGCCCGCTCCTATAATTCACCCCTCCACTTT.

This clone was observed a handful of times. This chain connects TRBV19 to TRBJ1-4; 8 positions match TRBD1. CDR1 is LNHDA, CDR2 SQIVND, per germline (reference sequence). V lost 6 bases, J lost 6 bases, and 9 bases stayed unmatched. CDR3 length: 15 residues. The CDR3 here is CASRPGGRLDEKLFF. DNA for the CDR3: TGTGCCAGTAGACCAGGGGGCAGGTTGGATGAAAAACTGTTTTTT.

This clone was seen a handful of times. The gene calls are TRBV25-1 and TRBJ2-5, with D possibly matching TRBD1 (6 bases). Germline CDR1 is MGHDK and CDR2 is SYGVNS. Trimming pared 8 bases from V and 1 base from J, leaving 14 bases between. CDR3 size: 14 residues. CDR3: CASGKDRSQETQYF. CDR3 in DNA: TGTGCCAGCGGTAAAGACAGGTCCCAAGAGACCCAGTACTTC. Full variable domain (missing parts from reference TRBV25-1 and TRBJ2-5): EADIYQTPRYLVIGTGKKITLECSQTMGHDKMYWYQQDPGMELHLIHYSYGVNSTEKGDLSSESTVSRIRTEHFPLTLESARPSHTSQYLCASGKDRSQETQYFGPGTRLLVL.

The gene calls are TRBV6-5 and TRBJ1-5; TRBD1 agrees at 11 bases. This CDR3 comprises 15 residues. J was trimmed by 8 bases and V by 0 bases; bases with no gene match: 3. From germline, CDR1 is MNHEY and CDR2 SVGAGI. The CDR3 region has the DNA TGTGCCAGCAGTTACTCGGGACAGGGGGATGAGCCCCAGCATTTT. Amino acid sequence: CASSYSGQGDEPQHF.

The V gene is TRBV5-8, the J gene TRBJ2-7; possible D gene TRBD1, 6 bases. The V gene lost 4 bases and the J gene lost 0 bases, with 17 bases spanning the gap. From germline, CDR1 is SGHTS and CDR2 YDEGEE. This CDR3 is 16 amino acids long. The CDR3 sequence: CASSTAGTPSSYEQYF. The CDR3 DNA follows: TGTGCCAGCAGCACAGCCGGGACACCAAGCTCCTACGAGCAGTACTTC.

This clone was detected a few times. The CDR3 DNA reads as TGTGCCAGCAGCCCGACAGGCTCTTCGGTAACGAATGAGCAGTTCTTC. Translated: CASSPTGSSVTNEQFF. V gene TRBV14 combines with J gene TRBJ2-1; a weak D match, TRBD1 (6 bases). Germline CDR1 SGHDN, CDR2 FVKESK. The CDR3 consists of 16 residues. Trimming took off 4 bases at V and 7 bases at J, with 20 bases between the two ends.

The V and J genes are TRBV5-1 and TRBJ2-7, with unresolved D. Trimming removed 4 bases at V and 3 bases at J, with 8 bases between. The CDR3 spans 12 residues. From germline, CDR1 is SGHRS and CDR2 YFSETQ. This CDR3 is CASSSSYYEQYF. The CDR3, as DNA: TGCGCCAGCAGCAGTTCCTACTACGAGCAGTACTTC.

The chain recombines TRBV6-5 with TRBJ1-2; D uncertain. This CDR3 region has 14 residues. CDR1 MNHEY and CDR2 SVGAGI come from the germline V gene. The ends were cut back, 2 bases at V and 11 bases at J, with 18 bases in the middle. CDR3 nucleotides: TGTGCCAGCAGTTACGACCCACCACACATCAGGTACACCTTC. This translates into CASSYDPPHIRYTF.

The chain joins TRBV28 to TRBJ1-5; tentative D call: TRBD1 (6 bases). The germline V gene has CDR1 MDHEN and CDR2 SYDVKM. The V end was cut by 7 bases, the J end by 7 bases, with 14 bases between. The CDR3 totals 13 residues. CDR3: CASTSGVLQPQHF. The CDR3 DNA reads as TGTGCCAGCACTTCAGGGGTTTTGCAGCCCCAGCATTTT.

V usage is TRBV30 and J usage is TRBJ1-2; D unresolved. With 4 bases removed from V and 3 bases from J, the gap between germline ends came to 15 bases. Germline loops: CDR1 GTSNPN, CDR2 SVGIG (reference sequence). The CDR3 is 14 amino acids. CDR3 DNA: TGTGCCTGGAAGGGAGCAGCCCGGGACTATGGCTACACCTTC. Residues: CAWKGAARDYGYTF.

This sequence joins TRBV30 and TRBJ1-4; 7 positions agree with TRBD1. This CDR3 spans 18 amino acids. V lost 0 bases and J lost 8; bases outside the gene matches: 18. CDR1 and CDR2 (germline): GTSNPN, SVGIG (reference sequence). Here the CDR3 reads CAWSVQEGGYRLKEKLFF. The CDR3 DNA reads TGTGCCTGGAGTGTACAAGAAGGGGGCTATCGGCTCAAGGAAAAACTGTTTTTT.

Here the CDR3 reads CASSQETQGQLTSATNEKLFF. CDR3 nucleotide sequence: TGCGCCAGCAGCCAAGAAACCCAGGGACAGCTAACCTCAGCAACTAATGAAAAACTGTTTTTT. The chain joins TRBV4-1 to TRBJ1-4, with 7 bases fitting TRBD1. The CDR3 consists of 21 residues. CDR1 and CDR2 from the germline V gene are MGHRA and YSYEKL. V was clipped by 0 bases and J by 0 bases; unmatched bases: 16.

The chain links TRBV19 to TRBJ1-5, with D unresolved. Trimming pared 3 bases from V and 5 bases from J, leaving 11 bases between. CDR1 and CDR2 (germline): LNHDA, SQIVND (reference sequence). This CDR3 is 14 amino acids long. The CDR3 nucleotides read TGTGCCAGTAGTATGAGCCCTGTGGATCAGCCCCAGCATTTT. This codes for CASSMSPVDQPQHF.

The chain recombines TRBV11-3 with TRBJ1-6; possibly TRBD1 for D (5 bases). V lost 5 bases to trimming and J lost 0 bases, with 14 bases between them. CDR1 and CDR2 from the germline V gene are SGHNT and YENEEA. The CDR3 loop spans 17 amino acids. The CDR3 DNA reads as TGTGCCAGCAGCCCAGAGGAGGGGAGCTCCTATAATTCACCCCTCCACTTT. Translation gives CASSPEEGSSYNSPLHF.

This chain connects TRBV30 to TRBJ1-1, with TRBD1 as a possible D gene (6 bases). Trimming left V 1 base short and J 0 bases short, with 9 bases between. The CDR3 runs 14 residues. Germline CDR1 GTSNPN, CDR2 SVGIG (reference sequence). The CDR3 sequence: CAWSGGGLNTEAFF. CDR3 nucleotide sequence: TGTGCCTGGAGTGGAGGGGGTCTGAACACTGAAGCTTTCTTT.

V is TRBV28 and J is TRBJ1-2; 8 positions agree with TRBD1. Germline V gene data show CDR1 as MDHEN and CDR2 as SYDVKM. V trimming: 3 bases; J trimming: 2 bases; junction bases outside the gene matches: 5. The CDR3 has 15 amino acids. The CDR3 nucleotides read TGTGCCAGCAGTTTCGGACAGGGCGAAAACTATGGCTACACCTTC. The encoded protein is CASSFGQGENYGYTF.

CDR3 in DNA: TGTGCCAGCAGTAACGGGAAGGGTATCGTTGGCTACACCTTC. This codes for CASSNGKGIVGYTF. This sequence joins TRBV5-5 and TRBJ1-2; no firm D call. V was shortened by 5 bases and J by 7 bases, with 18 bases between the two germline ends. CDR1 is SGHKS, CDR2 YYEKEE, per germline (reference sequence). CDR3 length: 14 residues.

The rearrangement uses TRBV28 and TRBJ1-3; a weak D match, TRBD1 (5 bases). CDR1 MDHEN and CDR2 SYDVKM come from the germline V gene. The CDR3 loop spans 17 amino acids. V lost 1 base, J lost 0 bases, and 13 bases lay in between. CDR3 DNA: TGTGCCAGCAGTTTATTCAGGGTTTCTCTCTCTGGAAACACCATATATTTT. It yields the protein CASSLFRVSLSGNTIYF.

The chain employs TRBV5-1 and TRBJ2-5; 11 bases match TRBD2. With 1 base clipped from V and 0 bases from J, the junction kept 8 bases outside the gene matches. The CDR3 length is 18 residues. Germline V gene lookup returns CDR1 SGHRS and CDR2 YFSETQ. This CDR3 is CASSLLGSGREYQETQYF. For the CDR3, the DNA is TGCGCCAGCAGCTTGTTAGGTAGCGGGAGGGAGTACCAAGAGACCCAGTACTTC. The whole variable domain, remainder taken from reference TRBV5-1 and TRBJ2-5, is KAGVTQTPRYLIKTRGQQVTLSCSPISGHRSVSWYQQTPGQGLQFLFEYFSETQRNKGNFPGRFSGRQFSNSRSEMNVSTLELGDSALYLCASSLLGSGREYQETQYFGPGTRLLVL.

V usage is TRBV4-1 and J usage is TRBJ2-1; D might be TRBD2 (5 bases). The CDR3 has 14 amino acids. CDR1 is MGHRA and CDR2 is YSYEKL in the germline V gene. V shed 0 bases and J shed 6 bases, with 9 bases lying between them. Here the CDR3 DNA reads TGCGCCAGCAGCCAAGATACTAGAGGCAATGAGCAGTTCTTC. Amino acids: CASSQDTRGNEQFF.

V gene TRBV14 combines with J gene TRBJ1-3; no reliable D call. Trimming removed 1 base from V and 0 bases from J, with 10 bases in between. CDR1 and CDR2 from the germline V gene are SGHDN and FVKESK. CDR3 length: 16 residues. This CDR3 reads CASSQGTLFSGNTIYF. The CDR3 nucleotides are TGTGCCAGCAGCCAAGGGACTCTTTTCTCTGGAAACACCATATATTTT.

The V call is TRBV2, the J call TRBJ2-7; 8 bases line up with TRBD2. This CDR3 has 12 residues. Germline loops: CDR1 SNHLY, CDR2 FYNNEI. The J segment lost 3 bases and the V segment lost 8 bases, leaving 3 bases of the junction unmatched. CDR3 region: CASAAGGYEQYF. CDR3 DNA sequence: TGTGCCAGCGCGGCGGGGGGCTACGAGCAGTACTTC. The entire variable domain, with the rest obtained from reference TRBV2 and TRBJ2-7, is as follows: EPEVTQTPSHQVTQMGQEVILRCVPISNHLYFYWYRQILGQKVEFLVSFYNNEISEKSEIFDDQFSVERPDGSNFTLKIRSTKLEDSAMYFCASAAGGYEQYFGPGTRLTVT.

V is TRBV7-3 and J is TRBJ2-2, with TRBD2 matching 11 bases. This CDR3 contains 17 residues. The germline CDR1 and CDR2 sequences are SGHTA and FQGTGA. The V and J ends lost 1 base and 3 bases, in that order; junction bases with no gene match: 4. The CDR3 region has the DNA TGTGCCAGCAGCTTAAGGGCTAGCGGGGGGTACACCGGGGAGCTGTTTTTT. It encodes CASSLRASGGYTGELFF. The full variable domain, rest sourced from reference TRBV7-3 and TRBJ2-2, is GAGVSQTPSNKVTEKGKYVELRCDPISGHTALYWYRQSLGQGPEFLIYFQGTGAADDSGLPNDRFFAVRPEGSVSTLKIQRTERGDSAVYLCASSLRASGGYTGELFFGEGSRLTVL.

The table lists this clone with a count of one. The J gene is TRBJ2-3, the V gene TRBV12-2; the D call TRBD2 from the table was never checked on the DNA. TRBV12-2 is designated a pseudogene. This CDR3 region has 18 residues. CDR3 DNA: TGTGCAAGTCGCTTATTACCTGACTACGCCTCTAGCGGAGATACGCAGTATTTT. Encoded protein: CASRLLPDYASSGDTQYF.

The chain combines TRBV10-1 with TRBJ2-2, with D tentatively TRBD2 (5 bases). Germline V gene sequence: CDR1 WNHNN, CDR2 SYGVQD (reference sequence). The V and J ends lost 3 bases and 1 base respectively, with 9 bases between them. The CDR3 spans 15 residues. The CDR3 loop is CASSDDSVNTGELFF. CDR3 DNA: TGCGCCAGCAGTGATGATAGCGTGAACACCGGGGAGCTGTTTTTT.

This chain uses TRBV6-6 with TRBJ2-7; 8 positions match TRBD1. The CDR3 consists of 13 residues. Per the germline V gene, CDR1 is MNHNY and CDR2 is SVGAGI (reference sequence). V lost 6 bases to trimming and J lost 4 bases; unmatched junction nucleotides: 5. The CDR3 loop is CASRDRDMYEQYF. In DNA form, the CDR3 reads TGTGCCAGCAGGGACAGGGACATGTACGAGCAGTACTTC.